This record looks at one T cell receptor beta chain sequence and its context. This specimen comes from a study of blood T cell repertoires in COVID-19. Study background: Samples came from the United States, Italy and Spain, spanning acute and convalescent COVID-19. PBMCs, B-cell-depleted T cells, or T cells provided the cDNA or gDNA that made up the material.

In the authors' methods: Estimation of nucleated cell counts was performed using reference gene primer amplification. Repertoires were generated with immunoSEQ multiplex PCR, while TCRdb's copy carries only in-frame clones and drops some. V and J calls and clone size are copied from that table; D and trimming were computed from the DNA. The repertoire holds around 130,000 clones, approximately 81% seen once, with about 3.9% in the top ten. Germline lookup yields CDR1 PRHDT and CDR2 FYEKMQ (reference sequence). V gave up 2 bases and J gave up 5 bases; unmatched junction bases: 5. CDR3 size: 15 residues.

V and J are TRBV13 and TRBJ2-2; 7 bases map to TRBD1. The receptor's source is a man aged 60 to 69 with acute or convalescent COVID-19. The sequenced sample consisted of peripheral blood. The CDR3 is CASSLRGRGTGELFF. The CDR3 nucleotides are TGTGCCAGCAGCTTAAGGGGGCGCGGAACCGGGGAGCTGTTTTTT.